The 32 T cell receptor beta chains given below trace back to one sample, sequenced in a study of beta chain features in type 1 diabetes. What was sequenced were expressed TCRB transcripts, since all of the isolated RNA had been reverse transcribed. TCRdb keeps only in-frame clones here, not all; method: immunoSEQ multiplex PCR. The sample holds a few hundred thousand clones, less than 15% seen once. The specimen was central memory CD4+ T cells from blood. The receptors stem from a man in his thirties or forties in good health.

The DNA for the CDR3 is TGCGCCAGCAGTCCGACTAGCGGCAATGAGCAGTTCTTC. It specifies CASSPTSGNEQFF. The J gene is TRBJ2-1, the V gene TRBV10-1, with 9 nucleotides matching TRBD2. Unmatched junction bases numbered 2, after V lost 5 bases and J lost 6 bases. The CDR3 loop spans 13 amino acids. Looked up from germline, CDR1 is WNHNN and CDR2 is SYGVQD (reference sequence).

This clone appeared a single time. The chain uses TRBV15 and TRBJ2-3, with 8 bases that match TRBD2. CDR3 size: 16 residues. The V segment lost 5 bases and the J segment 3 bases; nucleotides outside the gene matches: 10. Germline CDR1 and CDR2: LNHNV and YYDKDF (reference sequence). CDR3 protein: CATSRWTSQGTDTQYF. In nucleotides, the CDR3 is TGTGCCACCAGCCGTTGGACTAGCCAAGGGACAGATACGCAGTATTTT.

The CDR3 nucleotides read TGTGCCAGCAGGGGACAGGGGCTCAATGAGCAGTTCTTC. Translation gives CASRGQGLNEQFF. The chain is built from TRBV6-5 and TRBJ2-1, with 10 positions matching TRBD1. Germline loops: CDR1 MNHEY, CDR2 SVGAGI. CDR3 length: 13 residues. J was trimmed by 6 bases and V by 6 bases; bases with no gene match: 2.

The chain couples TRBV6-6 to TRBJ1-2; no clear D gene. V lost 7 bases, J lost 2 bases, and 8 bases lay in between. CDR1 MNHNY and CDR2 SVGAGI come from the germline V gene (reference sequence). The CDR3 contains 12 residues. The CDR3 DNA reads as TGTGCCAGCACTTCGGGCAACTATGGCTACACCTTC. This sequence encodes CASTSGNYGYTF.

V and J are TRBV19 and TRBJ2-1; 10 nucleotides align to TRBD2. The trim removed 3 bases at V and 8 bases at J, leaving 13 bases unmatched. The CDR3 is 17 residues long. Germline V gene lookup returns CDR1 LNHDA and CDR2 SQIVND (reference sequence). The CDR3 DNA is TGTGCCAGTAGTATGGGGCTAGCGGGAGAGGGGCTCGATGAGCAGTTCTTC. Translated: CASSMGLAGEGLDEQFF.

This clone has ten or more counts. The chain combines TRBV19 with TRBJ2-1; D is perhaps TRBD1 (6 bases). Looked up from germline, CDR1 is LNHDA and CDR2 is SQIVND (reference sequence). V lost 3 bases, J lost 2 bases, and 14 bases lay in between. The CDR3 is 16 amino acids. CDR3 nucleotide sequence: TGTGCCAGTAGTATCCTGACAGGACGGCCCTACAATGAGCAGTTCTTC. Its protein product is CASSILTGRPYNEQFF.

This clone has a handful of counts. The CDR3 protein is CAISQGIEAFF. DNA of the CDR3: TGTGCCATCAGTCAAGGGATTGAAGCTTTCTTT. The rearrangement links TRBV10-3 to TRBJ1-1; no clear D. Deletions cut 5 bases from V and 7 bases from J, with 8 bases between. The CDR3 has 11 residues. Germline V gives CDR1 ENHRY, CDR2 SYGVKD.

In this sample, this clone turned up a few times. The chain combines TRBV4-2 with TRBJ2-3; TRBD2 matches 9 bases. The CDR3 is 16 residues long. V shed 0 bases and J 4 bases; nucleotides not matched to a gene: 5. Looked up from germline, CDR1 is LGHNA and CDR2 is YNFKEQ. Here the CDR3 DNA reads TGTGCCAGCAGCCAAGATCGGGCTAGCGGGGCAGATACGCAGTATTTT. This codes for CASSQDRASGADTQYF.

The V call is TRBV7-9, the J call TRBJ2-5, with D possibly being TRBD1 or TRBD2 (5 bases each). The CDR3 covers 11 residues. The V gene's germline CDR1 is SEHNR and CDR2 FQNEAQ (reference sequence). V was cut by 7 bases and J by 7 bases, with 10 bases left in between. CDR3 in amino acids: CASTRDRTQYF. DNA for the CDR3: TGTGCCAGCACCCGGGACCGGACCCAGTACTTC.

This clone was seen a few times. The gene calls are TRBV7-6 and TRBJ2-3, with TRBD1 matching 9 bases. Germline V gene sequence: CDR1 SGHVS, CDR2 FNYEAQ. This CDR3 comprises 16 residues. The ends lost 4 bases at V and 3 bases at J; junction bases unmatched: 8. The CDR3 protein is CASSSRTGERTDTQYF. CDR3 nucleotides: TGTGCCAGCAGCTCCCGGACAGGGGAGCGGACAGATACGCAGTATTTT.

The genes are TRBV2 and TRBJ2-7; possibly TRBD1 or TRBD2 for D (5 bases each). The CDR3 covers 15 residues. V lost 1 base and J lost 6, with 16 bases in between. CDR1 and CDR2 (germline): SNHLY, FYNNEI. The DNA of the CDR3 is TGTGCCAGCAGTGAAGTTGGGACGTCACGAGGCGAGCAGTACTTC. This gives the protein CASSEVGTSRGEQYF. Using reference TRBV2 and TRBJ2-7 for the parts outside the CDR3, the full variable domain is EPEVTQTPSHQVTQMGQEVILRCVPISNHLYFYWYRQILGQKVEFLVSFYNNEISEKSEIFDDQFSVERPDGSNFTLKIRSTKLEDSAMYFCASSEVGTSRGEQYFGPGTRLTVT.

This clone was found once. This chain links TRBV10-3 with TRBJ1-2; D call uncertain. There are 13 residues in the CDR3. The V gene's germline CDR1 is ENHRY and CDR2 SYGVKD. The CDR3 nucleotides are TGTACCACCAAGGAGGCCCCTAACTATGGCTACACCTTC. Residues: CTTKEAPNYGYTF.

This clone was counted only a few times. The chain combines TRBV11-3 with TRBJ2-1; TRBD2 matches at 9 bases. V shed 5 bases, J shed 6 bases, and the junction held 8 bases outside the gene matches. Germline V lookup: CDR1 SGHNT, CDR2 YENEEA. CDR3 size: 15 residues. The CDR3, as DNA: TGTGCCAGCAGCCCGCGGGGGCGGGGGGGCAATGAGCAGTTCTTC. It translates to CASSPRGRGGNEQFF.

The chain is built from TRBV5-1 and TRBJ1-1, with 9 bases aligning to TRBD1. This CDR3 has 15 amino acids. V gave up 4 bases and J gave up 8 bases; unmatched junction bases: 12. Germline V gene lookup returns CDR1 SGHRS and CDR2 YFSETQ. CDR3 in amino acids: CASSLSRDRAIEAFF. CDR3 nucleotides: TGCGCCAGCAGCCTTTCTCGGGACAGGGCCATCGAAGCTTTCTTT.

This clone was seen only a few times. This chain links TRBV18 with TRBJ1-2; D ambiguous. V lost 4 bases to trimming and J lost 3 bases, with 9 bases between them. CDR3 size: 13 residues. Per the germline V gene, CDR1 is KGHSH and CDR2 is LQKENI. The CDR3 DNA reads as TGTGCCAGCTCACGACTGCAGGACTATGGCTACACCTTC. Its translation: CASSRLQDYGYTF.

V and J are TRBV9 and TRBJ1-1; no firm D call. This CDR3 spans 14 amino acids. Germline V gene data show CDR1 as SGDLS and CDR2 as YYNGEE. V lost 0 bases and J lost 5, with 11 bases in between. The CDR3 DNA follows: TGTGCCAGCAGCGTAGATACCGTCGGGACTGAAGCTTTCTTT. Translated, it gives CASSVDTVGTEAFF.

In this sample, this clone turned up a few times. The rearrangement joins TRBV7-9 to TRBJ2-3; TRBD2 aligns across 7 bases. The junction had 12 bases not matched to a gene; V was cut back by 8 bases and J by 1 base. The germline CDR1 and CDR2 sequences are SEHNR and FQNEAQ (reference sequence). CDR3 length equals 16 residues. The CDR3 DNA reads as TGTGCCAGCTCTTTTTATACGGGGAGGGGCACAGATACGCAGTATTTT. It translates to CASSFYTGRGTDTQYF.

This clone was counted only a few times. The CDR3 DNA reads as TGTGCCAGCAGCCCCGGGACAGGCCGGACAGTAGCCAAAAACATTCAGTACTTC. Protein product: CASSPGTGRTVAKNIQYF. The rearrangement uses TRBV5-4 and TRBJ2-4; 8 positions match TRBD1. CDR3 length: 18 residues. J was trimmed by 0 bases and V by 4 bases; bases with no gene match: 12. Germline V gene lookup returns CDR1 SGHNT and CDR2 YYREEE (reference sequence).

The chain carries TRBV7-3 and TRBJ2-3, with 7 bases fitting TRBD2. The CDR3 contains 15 residues. The germline CDR1 and CDR2 sequences are SGHTA and FQGTGA. V shed 2 bases and J 0 bases; nucleotides not matched to a gene: 2. DNA of the CDR3: TGTGCCAGCAGCTTAGGGGACTATAGCACAGATACGCAGTATTTT. The encoded protein is CASSLGDYSTDTQYF.

CDR3 coding DNA: TGTGCCAGTAGTATAGCGGGACAGCCCAAGTATGGCTACACCTTC. Its protein product is CASSIAGQPKYGYTF. This chain connects TRBV19 to TRBJ1-2; 7 nucleotides align to TRBD1. V lost 1 base, J lost 5 bases, and 7 bases stayed unmatched. In germline, CDR1 is LNHDA, CDR2 SQIVND (reference sequence). This CDR3 comprises 15 residues.

This clone was seen at least ten times. The J gene is TRBJ2-1, the V gene TRBV10-3; TRBD2 is a possible D gene (5 bases). The CDR3 has 14 amino acids. Germline values: CDR1 ENHRY, CDR2 SYGVKD. Trimming stripped 4 bases from V and 0 bases from J, with 7 bases between. CDR3 in DNA: TGTGCCATCAGTGGAGGGAGCTCCTACAATGAGCAGTTCTTC. Its translation is CAISGGSSYNEQFF.

The sample holds a few counts of this clone. CDR3 residues: CASSVGLAKNIQYF. CDR3 in DNA: TGTGCCAGCAGTGTGGGACTAGCCAAAAACATTCAGTACTTC. The chain employs TRBV6-5 and TRBJ2-4; TRBD2 might be the D (6 bases). The CDR3 loop spans 14 amino acids. Germline assignment: CDR1 MNHEY and CDR2 SVGAGI. V dropped 5 bases and J dropped 0 bases, with 8 bases sitting between them.

This clone came up a few times. The chain links TRBV7-6 to TRBJ2-3; 7 bases map to TRBD2. Germline CDR1 and CDR2: SGHVS and FNYEAQ. V was clipped by 1 base and J by 4 bases; unmatched bases: 8. The CDR3 has 16 residues. CDR3 coding DNA: TGTGCCAGCAGCTTAGGCTCCCGCGGGAGTGCAGATACGCAGTATTTT. Translation gives CASSLGSRGSADTQYF.

This clone was seen a few times. The J gene is TRBJ2-7, the V gene TRBV21-1; the table names TRBD2, a call not compared with the DNA. TRBV21-1 is a pseudogene locus. The CDR3 extends over 15 amino acids. The CDR3 spells CASSKAGAGDYEQYF. In nucleotides, the CDR3 is TGTGCCAGCAGCAAAGCGGGCGCGGGGGACTACGAGCAGTACTTC.

V and J are TRBV6-5 and TRBJ1-5; D is uncertain. The CDR3 loop spans 13 amino acids. V shed 8 bases and J shed 1 base, with 9 bases lying between them. CDR1 is MNHEY and CDR2 is SVGAGI in the germline V gene. CDR3 nucleotide sequence: TGTGCCAGCCAGAAGGGAAGCAATCAGCCCCAGCATTTT. Its protein product is CASQKGSNQPQHF.

The table lists this clone with a few counts. DNA of the CDR3: TGTGCCAGCAACTCTCGTGGTGGCGCCGGCAGCGGGGGTCCCTACGAGCAGTACTTC. As protein: CASNSRGGAGSGGPYEQYF. The chain links TRBV11-2 to TRBJ2-7; TRBD2 agrees at 8 bases. The germline gives CDR1 SGHAT, CDR2 FQNNGV. The CDR3 totals 19 residues. V shed 7 bases, J shed 2 bases, and the junction held 22 bases outside the gene matches.

J is TRBJ1-1 and V is TRBV29-1; no firm D call. V lost 7 bases and J lost 0, with 12 bases in between. The CDR3 spans 13 residues. CDR1 and CDR2 (germline): SQVTM, ANQGSEA. This CDR3 is CSAQDGLNTEAFF. CDR3 bases: TGCAGCGCCCAGGACGGACTGAACACTGAAGCTTTCTTT.

This clone has just a few counts. The chain employs TRBV12-5 and TRBJ2-3; D is perhaps TRBD1 or TRBD2 (5 bases each). The V end was cut by 4 bases, the J end by 2 bases, with 13 bases between. The CDR3 has 15 amino acids. Germline V gene data show CDR1 as LGHNT and CDR2 as FRNRAP. CDR3 coding DNA: TGTGCTAGTGGTTCCATCGGGACCTTCACAGATACGCAGTATTTT. This gives the protein CASGSIGTFTDTQYF.

The chain links TRBV7-2 to TRBJ1-5; D remains ambiguous. The CDR3 has 14 amino acids. From germline, CDR1 is SGHTA and CDR2 FQGNSA. The V gene lost 4 bases and the J gene lost 5 bases, with 12 bases spanning the gap. CDR3 in DNA: TGTGCCAGCAGCTCCTCAGGAGCCTATCAGCCCCAGCATTTT. Translation gives CASSSSGAYQPQHF.

The J gene is TRBJ1-2, the V gene TRBV29-1; D not resolved. The germline V and J ends were trimmed by 3 bases and 0 bases, with 8 bases remaining between them. Germline CDR1 and CDR2: SQVTM and ANQGSEA. The CDR3 totals 13 residues. The CDR3 DNA reads TGCAGCGTTGATAGCGAATCTAACTATGGCTACACCTTC. It codes for CSVDSESNYGYTF.

This chain uses TRBV6-5 with TRBJ1-6; a possible D gene is TRBD1 (6 bases). Germline V gives CDR1 MNHEY, CDR2 SVGAGI. V was clipped by 6 bases and J by 5 bases, with 11 bases between them. The CDR3 runs 14 residues. The CDR3 reads CASSGQFDNSPLHF. DNA for the CDR3: TGTGCCAGCAGCGGACAGTTCGATAATTCACCCCTCCACTTT.

V and J are TRBV10-2 and TRBJ1-2, with TRBD1 as a possible D gene (6 bases). Deletions cut 1 base from V and 6 bases from J, with 12 bases between. Germline V gene data show CDR1 as WSHSY and CDR2 as SAAADI. The CDR3 spans 14 residues. The CDR3 DNA is TGCGCCAGCAGTGAGTTCCAGGGGCGTAATGGCTACACCTTC. It is translated as CASSEFQGRNGYTF.